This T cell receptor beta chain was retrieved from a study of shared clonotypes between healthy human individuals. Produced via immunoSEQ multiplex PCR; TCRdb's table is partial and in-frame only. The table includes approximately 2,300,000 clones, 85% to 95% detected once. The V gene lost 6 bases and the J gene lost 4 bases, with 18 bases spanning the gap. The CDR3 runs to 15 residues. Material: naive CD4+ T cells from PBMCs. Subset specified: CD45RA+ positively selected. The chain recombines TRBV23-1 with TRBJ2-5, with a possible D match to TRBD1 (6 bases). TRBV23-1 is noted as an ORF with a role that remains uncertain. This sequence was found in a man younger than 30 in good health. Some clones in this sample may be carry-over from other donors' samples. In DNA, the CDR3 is TGCGCCAGCAGGGGACACAGGAGTCTGGCAGAGACCCAGTACTTC. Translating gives CASRGHRSLAETQYF.